The next 2 T cell receptor beta chains were all read from a single sample in a study of PD-1 blockade in classical Hodgkin lymphoma (dated by TCRdb to 2018 to 2021). Libraries were made using the immunoSEQ multiplex PCR assay. TCRdb retrieved this table from immuneACCESS and kept in-frame rearrangements only. Not all clones are present; in checked studies, unresolved V genes account for under half, and no reason is known for the remainder. Here the sample has some 58,000 clones; roughly nine tenths occur a single time. The top ten clones comprise roughly 8% of the sample. The meaning of the sample's time point label: cycle 4 day 1 (C4D1), after 5 to 7 weeks of nivolumab. Every trial patient had relapsed after autologous stem cell transplantation, and cohorts A, B and C differed in prior brentuximab vedotin exposure. The sample here was peripheral blood mononuclear cells (PBMCs), taken before the fourth cycle of nivolumab. Every receptor here comes from a human donor with classical Hodgkin lymphoma.

This clone was counted a single time. The chain links TRBV28 to TRBJ1-5; the D is unclear. This CDR3 comprises 15 residues. Per the germline V gene, CDR1 is MDHEN and CDR2 is SYDVKM. V was shortened by 5 bases and J by 5 bases, with 16 bases between the two germline ends. CDR3 sequence reads: CASSTGEAVYQPQHF. The CDR3, as DNA: TGTGCCAGCAGTACCGGGGAGGCGGTTTATCAGCCCCAGCATTTT.

The chain carries TRBV28 and TRBJ1-5; D may be TRBD1 (5 bases). Germline CDR1 reads MDHEN; CDR2 reads SYDVKM. V was shortened by 5 bases and J by 4 bases, with 15 bases between the two germline ends. The length of the CDR3 is 15 residues. The chain's CDR3 is CASSPRRGWNQPQHF. CDR3 bases: TGTGCCAGCAGTCCTCGGAGGGGCTGGAATCAGCCCCAGCATTTT.